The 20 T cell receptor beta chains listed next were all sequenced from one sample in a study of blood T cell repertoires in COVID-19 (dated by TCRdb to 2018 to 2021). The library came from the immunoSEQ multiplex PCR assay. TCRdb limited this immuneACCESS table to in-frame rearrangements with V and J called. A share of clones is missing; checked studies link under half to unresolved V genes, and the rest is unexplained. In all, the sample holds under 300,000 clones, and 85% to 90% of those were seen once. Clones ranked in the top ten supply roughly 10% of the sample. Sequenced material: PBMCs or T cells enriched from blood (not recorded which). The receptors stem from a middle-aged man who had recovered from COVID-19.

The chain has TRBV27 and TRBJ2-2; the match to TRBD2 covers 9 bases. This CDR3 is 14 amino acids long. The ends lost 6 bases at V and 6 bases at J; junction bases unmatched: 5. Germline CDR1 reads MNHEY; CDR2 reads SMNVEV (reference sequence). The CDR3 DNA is TGTGCCAGCAGATTAGCGGGAGTGGCCGGGGAGCTGTTTTTT. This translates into CASRLAGVAGELFF.

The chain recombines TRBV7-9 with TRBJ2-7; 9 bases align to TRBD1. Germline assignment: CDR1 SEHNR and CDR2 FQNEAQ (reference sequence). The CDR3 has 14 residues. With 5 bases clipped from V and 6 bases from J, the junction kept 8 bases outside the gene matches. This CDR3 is CASSPWGQGTEQYF. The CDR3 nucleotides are TGTGCCAGCAGCCCCTGGGGACAGGGCACCGAGCAGTACTTC. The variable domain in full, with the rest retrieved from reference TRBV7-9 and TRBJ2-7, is DTGVSQNPRHKITKRGQNVTFRCDPISEHNRLYWYRQTLGQGPEFLTYFQNEAQLEKSRLLSDRFSAERPKGSFSTLEIQRTEQGDSAMYLCASSPWGQGTEQYFGPGTRLTVT.

CDR3 DNA: TGTGCTAGTGGTTCAGGGGTTTTACTCTACGAGCAGTACTTC. Translation gives CASGSGVLLYEQYF. The chain uses TRBV12-5 and TRBJ2-7; D possibly corresponds to TRBD1 (6 bases). CDR3 length: 14 amino acids. V gave up 4 bases and J gave up 3 bases, with 13 bases separating them. The germline CDR1 and CDR2 sequences are LGHNT and FRNRAP. Based on the CDR3 plus reference TRBV12-5 and TRBJ2-7, the full variable domain is DARVTQTPRHKVTEMGQEVTMRCQPILGHNTVFWYRQTMMQGLELLAYFRNRAPLDDSGMPKDRFSAEMPDATLATLKIQPSEPRDSAVYFCASGSGVLLYEQYFGPGTRLTVT.

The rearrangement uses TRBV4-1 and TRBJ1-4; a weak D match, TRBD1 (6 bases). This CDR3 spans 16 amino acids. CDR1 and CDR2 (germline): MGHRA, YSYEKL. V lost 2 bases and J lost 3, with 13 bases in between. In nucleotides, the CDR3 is TGCGCCAGCAGCCAATTTAGGGGGTTTGCTAATGAAAAACTGTTTTTT. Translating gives CASSQFRGFANEKLFF.

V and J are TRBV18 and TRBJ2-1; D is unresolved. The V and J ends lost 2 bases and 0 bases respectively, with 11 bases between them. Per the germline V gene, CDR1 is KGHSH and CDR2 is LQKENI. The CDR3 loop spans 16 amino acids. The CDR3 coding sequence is TGTGCCAGCTCACCAATTAGCCGATCCTCCTACAATGAGCAGTTCTTC. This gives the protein CASSPISRSSYNEQFF. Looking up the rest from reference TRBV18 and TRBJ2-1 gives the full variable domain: NAGVMQNPRHLVRRRGQEARLRCSPMKGHSHVYWYRQLPEEGLKFMVYLQKENIIDESGMPKERFSAEFPKEGPSILRIQQVVRGDSAAYFCASSPISRSSYNEQFFGPGTRLTVL.

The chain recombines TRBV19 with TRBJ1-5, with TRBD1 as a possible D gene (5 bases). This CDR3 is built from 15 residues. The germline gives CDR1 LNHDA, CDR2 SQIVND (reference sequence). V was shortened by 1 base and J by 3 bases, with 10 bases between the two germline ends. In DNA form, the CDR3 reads TGTGCCAGTAGTATAGTGTCGGACAACAATCAGCCCCAGCATTTT. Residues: CASSIVSDNNQPQHF.

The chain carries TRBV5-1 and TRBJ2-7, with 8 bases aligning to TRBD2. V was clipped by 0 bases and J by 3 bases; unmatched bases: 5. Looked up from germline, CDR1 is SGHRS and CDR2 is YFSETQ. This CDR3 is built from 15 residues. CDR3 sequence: CASSLAAGGFYEQYF. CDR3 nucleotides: TGCGCCAGCAGCTTGGCTGCGGGGGGATTCTACGAGCAGTACTTC.

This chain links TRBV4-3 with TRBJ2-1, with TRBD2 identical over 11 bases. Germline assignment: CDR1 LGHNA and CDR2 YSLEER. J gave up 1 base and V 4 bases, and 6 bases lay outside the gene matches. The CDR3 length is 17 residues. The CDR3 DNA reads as TGCGCCAGCAGCCGAACTAGCGGGAGAATGTCCTACAATGAGCAGTTCTTC. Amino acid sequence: CASSRTSGRMSYNEQFF.

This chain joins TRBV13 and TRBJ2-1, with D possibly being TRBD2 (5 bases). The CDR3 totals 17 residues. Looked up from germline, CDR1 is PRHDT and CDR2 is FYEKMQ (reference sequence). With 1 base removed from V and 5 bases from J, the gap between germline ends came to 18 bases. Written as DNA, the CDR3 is TGTGCCAGCAGCTTAGCAAGATCAGCGGTAATTCACAATGAGCAGTTCTTC. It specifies CASSLARSAVIHNEQFF.

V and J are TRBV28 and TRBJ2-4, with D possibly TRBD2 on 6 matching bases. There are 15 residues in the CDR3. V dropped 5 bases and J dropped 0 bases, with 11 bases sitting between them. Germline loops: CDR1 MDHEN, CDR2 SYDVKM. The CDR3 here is CASSPEGLAKNIQYF. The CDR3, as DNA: TGTGCCAGCAGTCCGGAGGGACTAGCCAAAAACATTCAGTACTTC.

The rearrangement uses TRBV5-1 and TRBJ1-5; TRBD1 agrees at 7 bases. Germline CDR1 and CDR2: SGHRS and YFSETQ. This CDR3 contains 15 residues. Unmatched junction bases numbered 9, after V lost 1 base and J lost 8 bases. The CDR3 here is CASSLWGQTWEPQHF. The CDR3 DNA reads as TGCGCCAGCAGCTTGTGGGGACAGACTTGGGAGCCCCAGCATTTT.

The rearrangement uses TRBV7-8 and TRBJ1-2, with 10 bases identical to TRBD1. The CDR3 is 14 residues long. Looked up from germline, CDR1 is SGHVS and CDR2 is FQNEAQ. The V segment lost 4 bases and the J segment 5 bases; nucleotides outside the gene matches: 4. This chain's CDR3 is CASSSSGQGYGYTF. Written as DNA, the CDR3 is TGTGCCAGCAGCTCTTCGGGACAGGGGTATGGCTACACCTTC.

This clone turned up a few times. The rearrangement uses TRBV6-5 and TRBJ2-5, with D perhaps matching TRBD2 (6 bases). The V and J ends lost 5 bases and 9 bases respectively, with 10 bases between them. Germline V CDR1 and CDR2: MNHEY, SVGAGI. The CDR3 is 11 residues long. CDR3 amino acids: CASSTGESQYF. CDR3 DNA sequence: TGTGCCAGCAGTACGGGGGAGTCCCAGTACTTC.

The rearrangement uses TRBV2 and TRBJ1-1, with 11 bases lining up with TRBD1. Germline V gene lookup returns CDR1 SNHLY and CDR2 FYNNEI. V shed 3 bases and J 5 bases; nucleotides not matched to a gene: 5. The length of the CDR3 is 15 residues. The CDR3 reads CASSDPDRGPTEAFF. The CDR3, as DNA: TGTGCCAGCAGTGACCCGGACAGGGGGCCAACTGAAGCTTTCTTT.

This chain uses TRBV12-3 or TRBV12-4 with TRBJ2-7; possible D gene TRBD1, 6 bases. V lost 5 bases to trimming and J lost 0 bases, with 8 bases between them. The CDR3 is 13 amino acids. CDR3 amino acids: CASSGQPSYEQYF. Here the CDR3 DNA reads TGTGCCAGCAGTGGACAGCCCTCCTACGAGCAGTACTTC.

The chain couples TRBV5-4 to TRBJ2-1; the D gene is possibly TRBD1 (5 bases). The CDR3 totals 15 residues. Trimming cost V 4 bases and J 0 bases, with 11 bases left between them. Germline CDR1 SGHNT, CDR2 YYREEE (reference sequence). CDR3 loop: CASSVQANSYNEQFF. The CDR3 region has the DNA TGTGCCAGCAGCGTACAGGCAAACTCCTACAATGAGCAGTTCTTC.

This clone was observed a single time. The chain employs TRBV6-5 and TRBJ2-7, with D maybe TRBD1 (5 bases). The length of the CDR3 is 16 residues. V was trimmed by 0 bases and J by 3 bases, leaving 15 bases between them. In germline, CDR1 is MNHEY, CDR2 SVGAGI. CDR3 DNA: TGTGCCAGCAGTTACTCCTCCGGACACACGATCTACGAGCAGTACTTC. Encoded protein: CASSYSSGHTIYEQYF.

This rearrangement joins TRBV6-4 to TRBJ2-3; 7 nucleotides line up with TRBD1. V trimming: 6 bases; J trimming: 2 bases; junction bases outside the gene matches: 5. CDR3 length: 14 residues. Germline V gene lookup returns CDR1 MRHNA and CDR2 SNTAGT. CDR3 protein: CASSQTGTTDTQYF. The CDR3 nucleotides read TGTGCCAGCAGCCAGACAGGGACCACAGATACGCAGTATTTT.

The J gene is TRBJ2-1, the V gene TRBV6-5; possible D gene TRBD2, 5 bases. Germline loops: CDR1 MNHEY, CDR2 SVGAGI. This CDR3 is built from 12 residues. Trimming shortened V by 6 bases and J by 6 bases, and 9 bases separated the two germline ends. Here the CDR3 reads CASRWRFNEQFF. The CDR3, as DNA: TGTGCCAGCAGATGGAGGTTCAATGAGCAGTTCTTC.

Written as DNA, the CDR3 is TGTGCCAGCAGCCAAGTTGGGGCCTCTGGGGCCAACGTCCTGACTTTC. It specifies CASSQVGASGANVLTF. The chain joins TRBV3-1 (or the pseudogene TRBV3-2) to TRBJ2-6, with D perhaps TRBD1 (5 bases). V lost 1 base to trimming and J lost 0 bases, with 7 bases between them. Germline CDR1 is LGHDT and CDR2 is YNNKEL (reference sequence). The CDR3 loop spans 16 amino acids.